This T cell receptor beta chain was documented in a study of post-analysis software for immune sequencing data (dated by TCRdb to about 2015). General notes on the study: Disease courses on record covered relapsing-remitting, secondary progressive and progressive-relapsing multiple sclerosis, though some patients had no subtype annotation. The multiple sclerosis patient repertoires were compared with roughly twelve previously published healthy control repertoires from donors aged roughly 6 to 25 years. A subset of samples was prepared in parallel using single-end sample barcoding, then pooled and co-amplified after Illumina adapter ligation.

Worth noting for this clonotype: Its specific antigen is unknown. The record has no base qualities; no much larger clone is one base away.

CDR1 and CDR2 (LGHDT, YNNKEL) derive from the germline V gene (reference sequence). The CDR3, cysteine through phenylalanine, is 16 amino acids long. Left in the record is the CDR3 DNA by itself, 48 bases read in frame from the first base. Libraries were made using PCR. Sequencing was carried out with an Illumina HiSeq 2500. To reduce PCR and sequencing biases, unique molecular identifiers were incorporated into the TCR beta cDNA libraries. Every 1 to 10 million input T cells yielded approximately 500,000 cDNA molecules, meaning each molecule approximated one T cell. The same protocol used for the earlier healthy control dataset was applied to prepare and sequence the patient libraries. Within a given batch, samples were prepared together, multiplexed and sequenced on the same HiSeq lane. The paper's processing steps were these. MIGEC handled the raw barcoded reads, throwing out single-read molecular identifier groups before consensus assembly and CDR3 extraction. Clonotype tables were post-analysed with VDJtools, normalizing diversity by down-sampling all datasets to the smallest sample size. In repertoire overlap clustering, CDR3 amino acid sequences, but not nucleotide sequences, were matched to correct batch-related cross-sample contamination. TCRdb reworked the public reads: Q25 trimming with fastp, MiXCR clone assembly, productive beta chains retained. Rows with one shared CDR3 protein collapse into an entry with the most common genes and DNA. None of the V and J calls come from the authors' own analysis; TCRdb made them. Counted in this sample were about 620,000 distinct CDR3 sequences; 44% of them appeared once. The ten biggest clones cover about 1.8% of the sample.

To demonstrate the VDJtools post-analysis software, the study profiled TCR beta repertoires from the peripheral blood of some 13 young patients with multiple sclerosis. Multiple sclerosis patients were children and adolescents aged 6 to 15 years. Points the paper makes about the study in general: Strong co-clustering of samples prepared in the same batch was shown by direct clustering with F measure, prompting a batch-effect correction. Multiple sclerosis patients had significantly lower normalized Chao1 diversity than controls, a result that suggests substantial peripheral T-cell clonal expansion. Significantly higher frequencies in patients than in controls were found for about 5 TRBV segments, including TRBV5-6, TRBV5-1 and TRBV20-1. The multiple sclerosis patient group was slightly younger than the control group.

In this chain, TRBV3-1 is recombined with TRBJ2-5, and TRBD2 may be the D gene, going by 7 matching bases. The J call could be wrong; TRBJ2-7 is a better fit for the DNA end. The TCR was taken from a girl aged 5 to 17 with multiple sclerosis. The sample was blood. The CDR3 region: CASSQDSWRGRVEQYF. Read as DNA, the sequence is TGTGCCAGCAGCCAAGATTCTTGGCGGGGGCGCGTCGAGCAGTACTTC.